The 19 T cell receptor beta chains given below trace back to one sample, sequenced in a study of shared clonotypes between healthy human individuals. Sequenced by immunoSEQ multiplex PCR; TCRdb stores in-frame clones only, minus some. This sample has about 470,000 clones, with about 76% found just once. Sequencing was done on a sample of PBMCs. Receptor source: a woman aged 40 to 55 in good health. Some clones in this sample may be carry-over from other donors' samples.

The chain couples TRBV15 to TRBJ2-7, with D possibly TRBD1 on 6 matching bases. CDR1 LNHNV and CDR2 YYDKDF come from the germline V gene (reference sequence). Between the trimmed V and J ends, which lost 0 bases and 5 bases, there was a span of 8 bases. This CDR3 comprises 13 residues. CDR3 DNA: TGTGCCACCAGCAGAGACCAGGGGCACGAGCAGTACTTC. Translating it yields CATSRDQGHEQYF.

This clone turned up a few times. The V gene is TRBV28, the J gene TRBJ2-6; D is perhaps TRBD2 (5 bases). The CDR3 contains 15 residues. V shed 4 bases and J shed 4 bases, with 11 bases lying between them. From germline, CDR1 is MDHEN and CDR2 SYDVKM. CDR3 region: CASSSQRAGANVLTF. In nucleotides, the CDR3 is TGTGCCAGCAGTTCCCAGAGGGCCGGGGCCAACGTCCTGACTTTC.

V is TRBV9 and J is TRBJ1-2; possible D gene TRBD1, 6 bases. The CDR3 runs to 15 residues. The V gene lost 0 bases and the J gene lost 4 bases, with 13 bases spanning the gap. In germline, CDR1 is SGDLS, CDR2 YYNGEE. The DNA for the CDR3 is TGTGCCAGCAGCGTAGAGCCACAGGGAAGCTATGGCTACACCTTC. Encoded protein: CASSVEPQGSYGYTF.

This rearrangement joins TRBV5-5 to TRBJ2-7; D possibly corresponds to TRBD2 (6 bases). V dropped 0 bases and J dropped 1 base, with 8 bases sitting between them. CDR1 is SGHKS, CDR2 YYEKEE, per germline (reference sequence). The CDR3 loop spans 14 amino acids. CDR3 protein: CASSLDGRSYEQYF. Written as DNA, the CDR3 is TGTGCCAGCAGCTTGGATGGGAGGTCCTACGAGCAGTACTTC.

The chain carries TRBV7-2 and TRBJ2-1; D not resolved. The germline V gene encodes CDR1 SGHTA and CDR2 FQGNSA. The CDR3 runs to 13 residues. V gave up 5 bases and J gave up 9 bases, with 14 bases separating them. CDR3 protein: CASSPRAPGEQFF. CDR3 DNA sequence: TGTGCCAGCAGCCCCCGGGCGCCCGGTGAGCAGTTCTTC.

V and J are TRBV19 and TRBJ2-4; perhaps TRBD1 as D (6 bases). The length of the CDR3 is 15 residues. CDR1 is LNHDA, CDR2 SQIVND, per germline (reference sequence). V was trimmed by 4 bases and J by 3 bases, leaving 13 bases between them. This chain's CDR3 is CASSTPQGFKNIQYF. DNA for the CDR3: TGTGCCAGTAGTACCCCACAGGGATTCAAAAACATTCAGTACTTC.

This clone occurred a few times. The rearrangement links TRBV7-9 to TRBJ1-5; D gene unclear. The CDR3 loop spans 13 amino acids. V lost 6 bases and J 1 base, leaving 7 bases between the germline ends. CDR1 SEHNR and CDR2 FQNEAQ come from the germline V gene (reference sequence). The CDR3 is CASSRESNQPQHF. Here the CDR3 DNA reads TGTGCCAGCAGTAGGGAGAGCAATCAGCCCCAGCATTTT. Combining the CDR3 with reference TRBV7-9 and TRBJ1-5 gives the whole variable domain DTGVSQNPRHKITKRGQNVTFRCDPISEHNRLYWYRQTLGQGPEFLTYFQNEAQLEKSRLLSDRFSAERPKGSFSTLEIQRTEQGDSAMYLCASSRESNQPQHFGDGTRLSIL.

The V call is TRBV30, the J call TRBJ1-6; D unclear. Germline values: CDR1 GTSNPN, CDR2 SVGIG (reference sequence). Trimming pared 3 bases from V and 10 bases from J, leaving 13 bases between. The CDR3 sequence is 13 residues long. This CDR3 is CAWSSVGLSPLHF. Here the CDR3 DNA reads TGTGCCTGGAGCTCTGTCGGGTTATCACCCCTCCACTTT.

The CDR3 protein is CASTLRRQKNTEAFF. Written as DNA, the CDR3 is TGTGCCAGCACCCTCCGCCGGCAGAAGAACACTGAAGCTTTCTTT. The chain carries TRBV6-1 and TRBJ1-1; unclear D gene. V dropped 7 bases and J dropped 1 base, with 16 bases sitting between them. CDR3 length: 15 residues. The germline CDR1 and CDR2 sequences are MNHNS and SASEGT.

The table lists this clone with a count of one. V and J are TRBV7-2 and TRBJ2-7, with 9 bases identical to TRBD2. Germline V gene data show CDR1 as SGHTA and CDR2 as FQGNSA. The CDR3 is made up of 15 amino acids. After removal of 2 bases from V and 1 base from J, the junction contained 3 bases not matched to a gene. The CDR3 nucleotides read TGTGCCAGCAGCTTATATACTAGCGGGTCCTACGAGCAGTACTTC. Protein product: CASSLYTSGSYEQYF.

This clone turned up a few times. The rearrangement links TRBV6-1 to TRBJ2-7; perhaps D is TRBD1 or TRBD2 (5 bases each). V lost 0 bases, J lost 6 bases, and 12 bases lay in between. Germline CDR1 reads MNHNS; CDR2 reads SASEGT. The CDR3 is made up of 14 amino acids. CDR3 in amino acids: CASSEALSGTEQYF. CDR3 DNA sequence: TGTGCCAGCAGTGAAGCTCTATCCGGGACCGAGCAGTACTTC.

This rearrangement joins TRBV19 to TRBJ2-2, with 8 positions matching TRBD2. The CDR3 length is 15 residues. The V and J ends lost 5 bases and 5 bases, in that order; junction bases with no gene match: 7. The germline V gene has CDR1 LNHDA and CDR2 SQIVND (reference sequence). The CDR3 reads CASSGIAGLTGELFF. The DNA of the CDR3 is TGTGCCAGTAGTGGGATAGCGGGGCTTACCGGGGAGCTGTTTTTT.

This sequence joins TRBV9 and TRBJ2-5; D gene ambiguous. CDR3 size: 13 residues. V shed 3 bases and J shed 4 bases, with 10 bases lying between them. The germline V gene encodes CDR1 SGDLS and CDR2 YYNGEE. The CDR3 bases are TGTGCCAGCAGCGCCGCGGCAGGAGAGACCCAGTACTTC. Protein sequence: CASSAAAGETQYF.

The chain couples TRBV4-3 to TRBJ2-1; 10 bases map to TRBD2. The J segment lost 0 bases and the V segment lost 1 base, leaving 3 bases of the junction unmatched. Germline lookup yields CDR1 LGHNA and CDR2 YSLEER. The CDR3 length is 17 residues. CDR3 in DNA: TGCGCCAGCAGCCAAGCCCCTAGCGGGAGCTCCTACAATGAGCAGTTCTTC. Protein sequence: CASSQAPSGSSYNEQFF.

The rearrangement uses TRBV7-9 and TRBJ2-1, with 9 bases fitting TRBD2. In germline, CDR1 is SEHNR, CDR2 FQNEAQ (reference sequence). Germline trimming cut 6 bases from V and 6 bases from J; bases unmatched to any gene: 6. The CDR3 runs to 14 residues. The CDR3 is CASSEGSGSNEQFF. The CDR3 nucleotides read TGTGCCAGCAGTGAGGGTAGCGGGAGCAATGAGCAGTTCTTC.

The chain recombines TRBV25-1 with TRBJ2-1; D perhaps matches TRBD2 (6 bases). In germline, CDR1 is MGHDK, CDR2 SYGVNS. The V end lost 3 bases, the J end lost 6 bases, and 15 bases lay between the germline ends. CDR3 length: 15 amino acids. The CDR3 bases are TGTGCCAGCAGTGAGGGTGCGGTGGGAGGCAATGAGCAGTTCTTC. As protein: CASSEGAVGGNEQFF.

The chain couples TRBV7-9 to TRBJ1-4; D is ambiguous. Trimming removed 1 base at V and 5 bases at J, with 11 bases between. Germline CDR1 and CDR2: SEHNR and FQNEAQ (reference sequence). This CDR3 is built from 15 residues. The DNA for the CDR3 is TGTGCCAGCAGCTTAGGGAACCATGAAAATGAAAAACTGTTTTTT. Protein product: CASSLGNHENEKLFF.

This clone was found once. CDR3 region: CASMPTFNYGYTF. The CDR3 DNA reads TGCGCCAGCATGCCGACTTTCAACTATGGCTACACCTTC. This rearrangement joins TRBV23-1 to TRBJ1-2; no firm D call. TRBV23-1 is filed as an ORF, its function uncertain. The CDR3 consists of 13 residues. V was cut by 7 bases and J by 2 bases, with 11 bases left in between.

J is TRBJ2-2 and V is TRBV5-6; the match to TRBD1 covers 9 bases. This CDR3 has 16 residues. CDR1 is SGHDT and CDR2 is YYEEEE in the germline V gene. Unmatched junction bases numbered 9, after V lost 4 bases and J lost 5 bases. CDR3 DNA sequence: TGTGCCAGCAGCCATGGGACAGGGCGAAGGACCGGGGAGCTGTTTTTT. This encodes CASSHGTGRRTGELFF.